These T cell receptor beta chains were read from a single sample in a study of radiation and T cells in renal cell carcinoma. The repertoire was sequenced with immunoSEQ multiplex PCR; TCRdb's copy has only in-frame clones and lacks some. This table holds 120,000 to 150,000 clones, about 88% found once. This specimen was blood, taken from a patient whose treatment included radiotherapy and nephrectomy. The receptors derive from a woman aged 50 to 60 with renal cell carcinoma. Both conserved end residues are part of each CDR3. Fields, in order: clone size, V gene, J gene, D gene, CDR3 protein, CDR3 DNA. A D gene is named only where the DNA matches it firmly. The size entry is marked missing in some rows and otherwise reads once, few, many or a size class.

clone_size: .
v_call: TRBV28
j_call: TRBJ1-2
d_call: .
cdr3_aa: CASSFGQGNYGYTF
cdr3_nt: TGTGCCAGCAGTTTTGGCCAGGGAAACTATGGCTACACCTTC

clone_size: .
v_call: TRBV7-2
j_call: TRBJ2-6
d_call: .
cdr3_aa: CASSLDGAGANVLTF
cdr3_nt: TGTGCCAGCAGCTTAGATGGGGCTGGGGCCAACGTCCTGACTTTC

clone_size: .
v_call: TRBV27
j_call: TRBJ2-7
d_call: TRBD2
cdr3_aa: CASSIGTSGYYEQYF
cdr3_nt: TGTGCCAGCAGTATCGGGACTAGCGGATACTACGAGCAGTACTTC

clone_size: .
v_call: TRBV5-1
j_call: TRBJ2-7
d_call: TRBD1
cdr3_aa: CASSLAGTGPPEQYF
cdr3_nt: TGCGCCAGCAGCTTGGCCGGGACAGGGCCCCCCGAGCAGTACTTC

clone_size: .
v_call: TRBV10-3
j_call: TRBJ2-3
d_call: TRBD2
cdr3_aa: CAISESKGGSPTDTQYF
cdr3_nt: TGTGCCATCAGTGAGTCCAAAGGCGGGAGCCCCACAGATACGCAGTATTTT

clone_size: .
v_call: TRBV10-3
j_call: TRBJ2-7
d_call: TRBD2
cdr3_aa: CAISVPMGLAGEGEQYF
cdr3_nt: TGTGCCATCAGTGTACCTATGGGACTAGCGGGAGAGGGCGAGCAGTACTTC

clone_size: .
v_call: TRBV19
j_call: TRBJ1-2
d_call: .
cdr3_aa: CASSTTYRVGYGYTF
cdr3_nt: TGTGCCAGTAGTACAACTTACAGGGTCGGCTATGGCTACACCTTC

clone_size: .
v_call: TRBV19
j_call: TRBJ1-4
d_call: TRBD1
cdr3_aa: CATMDRGQGKLFF
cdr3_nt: TGTGCCACCATGGACAGGGGGCAAGGAAAACTGTTTTTT

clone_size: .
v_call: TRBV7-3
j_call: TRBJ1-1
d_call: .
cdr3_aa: CASSSSANTEAFF
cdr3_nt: TGTGCCAGCAGCTCGTCGGCGAACACTGAAGCTTTCTTT

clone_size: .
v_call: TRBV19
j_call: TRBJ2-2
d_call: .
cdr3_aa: CATSVEGAGELFF
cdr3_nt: TGTGCCACCTCCGTAGAGGGGGCCGGGGAGCTGTTTTTT

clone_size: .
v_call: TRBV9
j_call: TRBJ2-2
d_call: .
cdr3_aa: CASSRPDSNTGELFF
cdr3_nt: TGTGCCAGCAGCCGCCCGGACAGTAACACCGGGGAGCTGTTTTTT

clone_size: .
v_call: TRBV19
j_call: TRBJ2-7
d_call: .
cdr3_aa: CASSIGAGPYEQYF
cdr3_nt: TGTGCCAGTAGTATAGGGGCAGGGCCTTACGAGCAGTACTTC

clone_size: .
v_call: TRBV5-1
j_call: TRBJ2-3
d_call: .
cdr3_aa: CASSRGSWEDTQYF
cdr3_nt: TGCGCCAGCTCCCGAGGGAGCTGGGAAGATACGCAGTATTTT

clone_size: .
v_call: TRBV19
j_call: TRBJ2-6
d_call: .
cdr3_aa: CASSLVPSGANVLTF
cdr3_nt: TGTGCCAGTAGTCTCGTCCCCTCTGGGGCCAACGTCCTGACTTTC

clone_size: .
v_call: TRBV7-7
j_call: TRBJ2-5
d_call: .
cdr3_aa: CASSLDGETQYF
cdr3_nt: TGTGCCAGCAGCCTTGACGGGGAGACCCAGTACTTC

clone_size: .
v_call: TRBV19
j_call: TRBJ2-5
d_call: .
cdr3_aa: CASASGEETQYF
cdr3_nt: TGTGCCAGTGCTTCAGGAGAAGAGACCCAGTACTTC

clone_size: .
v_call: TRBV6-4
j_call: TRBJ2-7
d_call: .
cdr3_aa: CARGRTDDYEQYF
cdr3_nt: TGTGCCAGAGGTAGGACAGACGACTACGAGCAGTACTTC

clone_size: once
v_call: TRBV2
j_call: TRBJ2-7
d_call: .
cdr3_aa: CASSEDRQGDNEQYF
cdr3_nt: TGTGCCAGCAGTGAAGACCGGCAGGGAGATAACGAGCAGTACTTC

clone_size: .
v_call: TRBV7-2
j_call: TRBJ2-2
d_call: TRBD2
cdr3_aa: CASSFPGTNLKSGELFF
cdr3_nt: TGTGCCAGCAGCTTTCCCGGGACTAACCTAAAGTCCGGGGAGCTGTTTTTT

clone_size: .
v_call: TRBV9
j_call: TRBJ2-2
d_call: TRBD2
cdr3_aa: CASSVLWGGTGELFF
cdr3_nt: TGTGCCAGCAGCGTACTCTGGGGAGGGACCGGGGAGCTGTTTTTT

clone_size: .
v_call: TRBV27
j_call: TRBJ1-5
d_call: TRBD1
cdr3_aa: CASSLSPQGNQPQHF
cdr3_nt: TGTGCCAGCAGTTTATCCCCACAGGGGAATCAGCCCCAGCATTTT

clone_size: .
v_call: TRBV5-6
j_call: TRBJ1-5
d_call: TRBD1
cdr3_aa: CASSIRQGSNQPQHF
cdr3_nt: TGTGCCAGCAGCATAAGACAGGGGAGCAATCAGCCCCAGCATTTT

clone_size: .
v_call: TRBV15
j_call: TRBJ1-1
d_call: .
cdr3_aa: CATSRVYAGTEAFF
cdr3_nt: TGTGCCACCAGCAGAGTGTATGCAGGGACTGAAGCTTTCTTT

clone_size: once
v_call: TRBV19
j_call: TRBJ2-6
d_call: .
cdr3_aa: CATDQGFFGANVLTF
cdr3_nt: TGTGCCACCGATCAGGGGTTTTTTGGGGCCAACGTCCTGACTTTC

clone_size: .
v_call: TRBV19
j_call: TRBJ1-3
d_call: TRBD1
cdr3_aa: CASSPGQENTIYF
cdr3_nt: TGTGCCAGTAGTCCCGGACAGGAAAACACCATATATTTT

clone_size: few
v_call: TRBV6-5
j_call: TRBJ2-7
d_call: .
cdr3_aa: CASSYTGEENEQYF
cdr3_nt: TGTGCCAGCAGTTACACGGGGGAGGAGAACGAGCAGTACTTC

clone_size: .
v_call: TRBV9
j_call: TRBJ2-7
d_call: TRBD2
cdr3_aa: CASSVVLAGLHEQYF
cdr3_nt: TGTGCCAGCAGCGTAGTTTTAGCGGGGCTTCACGAGCAGTACTTC

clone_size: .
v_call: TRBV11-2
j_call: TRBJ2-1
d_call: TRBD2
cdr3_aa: CASSLSSGSMNEQFF
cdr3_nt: TGTGCCAGCAGCTTGTCTAGCGGGAGTATGAATGAGCAGTTCTTC

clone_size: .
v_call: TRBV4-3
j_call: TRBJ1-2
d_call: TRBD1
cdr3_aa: CASSPRTGASYGYTF
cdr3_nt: TGCGCCAGCAGCCCCCGGACAGGCGCTAGCTATGGCTACACCTTC

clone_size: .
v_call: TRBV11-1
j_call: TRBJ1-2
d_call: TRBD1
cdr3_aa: CASSQARGEGGYTF
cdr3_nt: TGTGCCAGCAGCCAAGCCAGGGGGGAGGGTGGCTACACCTTC

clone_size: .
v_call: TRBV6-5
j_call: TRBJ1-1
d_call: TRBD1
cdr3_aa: CASSSRQGGWVTEAFF
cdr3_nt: TGTGCCAGCAGTTCCCGACAGGGGGGGTGGGTCACTGAAGCTTTCTTT

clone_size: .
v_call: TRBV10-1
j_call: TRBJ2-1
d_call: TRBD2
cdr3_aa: CASSESTSGRWGEQFF
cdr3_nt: TGCGCCAGCAGTGAGTCGACTAGCGGGAGATGGGGTGAGCAGTTCTTC

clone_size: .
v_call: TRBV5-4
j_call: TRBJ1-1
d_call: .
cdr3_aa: CASSQDGLSGAFF
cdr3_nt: TGCGCCAGCAGCCAGGATGGTCTGAGTGGAGCTTTCTTT

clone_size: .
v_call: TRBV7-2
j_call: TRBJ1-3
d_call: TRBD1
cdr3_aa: CASSLAGTGVGNTIYF
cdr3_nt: TGTGCCAGCAGCTTAGCAGGGACAGGGGTAGGAAACACCATATATTTT

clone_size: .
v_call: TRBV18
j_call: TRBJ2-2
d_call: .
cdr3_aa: CASSPGFTGELFF
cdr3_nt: TGTGCCAGCTCACCAGGTTTCACCGGGGAGCTGTTTTTT

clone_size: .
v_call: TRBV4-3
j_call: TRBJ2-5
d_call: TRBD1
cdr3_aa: CASSQNRGGTGGEETQYF
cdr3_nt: TGCGCCAGCAGCCAAAACCGCGGCGGAACAGGGGGCGAAGAGACCCAGTACTTC

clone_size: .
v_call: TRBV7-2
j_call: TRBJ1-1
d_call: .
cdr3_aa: CASSLQGIDTEAFF
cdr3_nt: TGTGCCAGCAGCCTGCAGGGTATCGACACTGAAGCTTTCTTT

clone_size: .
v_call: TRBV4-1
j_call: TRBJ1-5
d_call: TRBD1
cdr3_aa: CASSQGQGGQPQHF
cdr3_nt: TGCGCCAGCAGCCAAGGACAGGGTGGGCAGCCCCAGCATTTT

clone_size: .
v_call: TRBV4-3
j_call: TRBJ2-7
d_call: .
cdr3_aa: CASKQGYEQYF
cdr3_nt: TGCGCCAGCAAACAGGGCTACGAGCAGTACTTC

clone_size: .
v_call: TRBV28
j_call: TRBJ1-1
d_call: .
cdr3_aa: CASGPDSQIYTEAFF
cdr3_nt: TGTGCCAGCGGACCAGACAGCCAGATTTACACTGAAGCTTTCTTT

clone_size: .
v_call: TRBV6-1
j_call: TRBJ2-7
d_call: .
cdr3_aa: CASSDGLTSSYEQYF
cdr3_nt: TGTGCCAGCAGTGACGGACTAACAAGCTCCTACGAGCAGTACTTC

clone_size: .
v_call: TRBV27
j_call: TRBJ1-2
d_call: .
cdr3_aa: CASSPTGGYYGYTF
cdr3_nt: TGTGCCAGCAGCCCAACAGGCGGGTACTATGGCTACACCTTC

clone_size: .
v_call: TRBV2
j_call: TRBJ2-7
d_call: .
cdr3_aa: CASRQGMITYEQYF
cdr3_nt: TGTGCCAGCAGACAGGGAATGATCACCTACGAGCAGTACTTC

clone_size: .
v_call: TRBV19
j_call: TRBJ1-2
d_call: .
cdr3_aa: CASYGTGQDYGYTF
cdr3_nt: TGTGCCAGTTACGGTACAGGTCAAGACTATGGCTACACCTTC

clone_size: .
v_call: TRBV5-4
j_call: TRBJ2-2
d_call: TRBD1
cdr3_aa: CASSLKGAPGELFF
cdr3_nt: TGTGCCAGCAGCTTGAAGGGGGCCCCCGGGGAGCTGTTTTTT

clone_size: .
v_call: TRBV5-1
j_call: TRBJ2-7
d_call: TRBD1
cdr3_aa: CASSLEGTEFEQYF
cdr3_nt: TGCGCCAGCAGCTTGGAAGGGACAGAGTTCGAGCAGTACTTC

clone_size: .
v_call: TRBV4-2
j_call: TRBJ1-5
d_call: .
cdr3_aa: CASSRWEPEDNQPQHF
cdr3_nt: TGTGCCAGCAGCCGTTGGGAACCAGAAGACAATCAGCCCCAGCATTTT

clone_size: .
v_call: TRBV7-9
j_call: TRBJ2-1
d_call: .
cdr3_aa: CASSNGPVYNEQFF
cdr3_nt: TGTGCCAGCAGCAACGGACCCGTATACAATGAGCAGTTCTTC

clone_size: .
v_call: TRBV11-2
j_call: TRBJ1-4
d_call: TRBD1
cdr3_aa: CASSSQGAVGEKLFF
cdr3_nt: TGTGCCAGCAGCTCACAGGGGGCTGTTGGGGAAAAACTGTTTTTT

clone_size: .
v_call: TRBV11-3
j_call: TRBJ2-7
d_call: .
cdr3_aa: CASSFGQGGEQYF
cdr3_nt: TGTGCCAGCAGCTTCGGGCAGGGGGGCGAGCAGTACTTC

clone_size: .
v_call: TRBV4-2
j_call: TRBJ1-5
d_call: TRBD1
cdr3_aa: CASSQDTGQFNQPQHF
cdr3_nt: TGTGCCAGCAGCCAAGATACGGGACAGTTTAATCAGCCCCAGCATTTT

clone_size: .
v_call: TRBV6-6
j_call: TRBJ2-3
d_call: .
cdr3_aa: CASSPTSISADTQYF
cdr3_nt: TGTGCCAGCAGCCCAACGTCGATAAGCGCAGATACGCAGTATTTT

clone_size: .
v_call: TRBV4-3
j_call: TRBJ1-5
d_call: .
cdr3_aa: CASSQEGAGQPQHF
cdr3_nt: TGCGCCAGCAGCCAAGAAGGGGCCGGTCAGCCCCAGCATTTT

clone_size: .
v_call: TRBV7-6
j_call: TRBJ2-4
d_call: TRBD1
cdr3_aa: CASSLGTGGAAKNIQYF
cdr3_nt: TGTGCCAGCAGCTTAGGGACAGGGGGCGCGGCCAAAAACATTCAGTACTTC

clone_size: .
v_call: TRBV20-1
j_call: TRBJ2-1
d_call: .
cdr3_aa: CSARANEQFF
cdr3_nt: TGCAGTGCTCGAGCCAATGAGCAGTTCTTC

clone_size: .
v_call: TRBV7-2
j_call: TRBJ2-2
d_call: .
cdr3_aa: CASSLAKETGELFF
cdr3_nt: TGTGCCAGCAGCTTAGCGAAGGAGACCGGGGAGCTGTTTTTT

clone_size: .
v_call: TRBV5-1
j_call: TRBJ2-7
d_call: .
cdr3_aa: CASSLEGRQYF
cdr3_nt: TGCGCCAGCAGCTTGGAGGGGAGGCAGTACTTC

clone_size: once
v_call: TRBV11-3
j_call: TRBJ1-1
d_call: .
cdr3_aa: CASSPLGGDTEAFF
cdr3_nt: TGTGCCAGCAGCCCACTCGGGGGAGACACTGAAGCTTTCTTT

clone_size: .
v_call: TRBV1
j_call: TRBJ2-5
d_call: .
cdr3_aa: CTSSQASSSGRLKETQYF
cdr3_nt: TGCACCAGCAGCCAAGCGAGCTCTAGCGGGAGGCTCAAAGAGACCCAGTACTTC